This T cell receptor beta chain was captured by sequencing in a study of shared T cell receptors in the human thymus. The table came from immunoSEQ multiplex PCR; TCRdb's copy has only in-frame clones and leaves some out. The sample has some 700,000 clones, 70% to 90% seen once. Trimming pared 5 bases from V and 5 bases from J, leaving 8 bases between. The CDR3 is 12 residues long. Per germline, CDR1 KGHSH and CDR2 LQKENI. The same sample was also studied in work on human thymus T cells. According to that study: Each of the donors was a healthy Finnish infant who was undergoing open corrective cardiac surgery for congenital heart defects. Repertoires from thymus and blood appeared to show biased V and J gene usage. Unrelated people showed highly overlapping thymic repertoires, related research reported.

The sample taken for sequencing was thymocytes. This receptor was identified in a girl under three years old with a congenital heart defect. The V call is TRBV18, the J call TRBJ2-3; D may be TRBD1 (5 bases). The CDR3 DNA sequence: TGTGCCAGCTCAAACCAGGGAGATACGCAGTATTTT. This gives the protein CASSNQGDTQYF.